Shown below are 18 T cell receptor beta chains from a single sample sequenced in a study of blood T cells in healthy people across ages. A J-beta primer mix and a sample-barcoded 5' primer were used in a second PCR of roughly 6 to 11 cycles. TCRdb re-called the 5' RACE reads with MiXCR, one entry per CDR3 protein. The repertoire has about 830,000 distinct CDR3 sequences, 60% to 80% of them found once; the top ten carry around 30%. The specimen was blood. Receptor source: a man under 40 in good health.

The rearrangement links TRBV12-3 or TRBV12-4 to TRBJ2-6, with D unresolved. The CDR3 covers 12 residues. V gave up 3 bases and J gave up 9 bases, with 6 bases separating them. The CDR3 reads CASSLKYNVLTF. In DNA, the CDR3 is TGTGCCAGCAGTTTGAAGTACAACGTCCTGACTTTC.

The rearrangement links TRBV20-1 to TRBJ2-7, with D possibly called TRBD1 or TRBD2 (5 bases each). The CDR3 has 14 amino acids. CDR1 is DFQATT, CDR2 SNEGSKA, per germline (reference sequence). The ends were cut back, 3 bases at V and 3 bases at J, with 15 bases in the middle. CDR3 loop: CSARGQGDLYEQYF. CDR3 DNA sequence: TGCAGTGCTAGGGGGCAGGGAGATCTCTACGAGCAGTACTTC.

The genes are TRBV14 and TRBJ2-1, with 9 bases lining up with TRBD2. Germline V gene lookup returns CDR1 SGHDN and CDR2 FVKESK. This CDR3 has 16 amino acids. Unmatched junction bases numbered 8, after V lost 4 bases and J lost 4 bases. The CDR3 DNA reads as TGTGCCAGCAGCCCGGGGACTAGCTGGCTGTACAATGAGCAGTTCTTC. Residues: CASSPGTSWLYNEQFF.

V is TRBV3-1 and J is TRBJ2-7; maybe TRBD2 (5 bases). Looked up from germline, CDR1 is LGHDT and CDR2 is YNNKEL (reference sequence). The CDR3 sequence is 13 residues long. Between the trimmed V and J ends, which lost 4 bases and 7 bases, there was a span of 14 bases. CDR3 amino acids: CASSLDPPGEQYF. In DNA, the CDR3 is TGTGCCAGCAGCCTCGACCCTCCGGGAGAGCAGTACTTC.

Worth noting for this clonotype: An end of the junction differs from the germline gene, which may be a read error. V and J are TRBV7-9 and TRBJ2-7, with D tentatively TRBD2 (5 bases). With the DNA end fitting TRBJ2-5 better, the J assignment may be wrong. This CDR3 region has 13 residues. Germline V gives CDR1 SEHNR, CDR2 FQNEAQ (reference sequence). Here the CDR3 reads CASSLRASETQYF. The CDR3 DNA sequence: TGCGCCAGCAGCCTGAGGGCGAGCGAGACCCAGTACTTC.

The chain uses TRBV6-5 and TRBJ2-4; 7 positions agree with TRBD1. The CDR3 runs 15 residues. From germline, CDR1 is MNHEY and CDR2 SVGAGI. V was pared by 4 bases and J by 3 bases, with 6 bases of the junction left unmatched. The CDR3 bases are TGTGCCAGCAGTTGGAGCCGACAGGGCAAAAACATTCAGTACTTC. Translating gives CASSWSRQGKNIQYF.

CDR3 loop: CSVPGQSYNEQFF. In nucleotides, the CDR3 is TGCAGCGTACCGGGACAGTCCTACAATGAGCAGTTCTTC. The chain joins TRBV29-1 to TRBJ2-1; 7 bases fit TRBD1. V lost 6 bases and J lost 1; bases outside the gene matches: 3. Germline V gene lookup returns CDR1 SQVTM and CDR2 ANQGSEA. CDR3 length: 13 amino acids.

Here the CDR3 DNA reads TGTGCCAGCAGATACCACCCGGGACAGGAGGACTATGGCTACACCTTC. It is translated as CASRYHPGQEDYGYTF. This chain uses TRBV9 with TRBJ1-2; 8 bases are a match to TRBD1. The V and J ends lost 5 bases and 3 bases, in that order; junction bases with no gene match: 12. The length of the CDR3 is 16 residues. Per germline, CDR1 SGDLS and CDR2 YYNGEE.

The V call is TRBV11-1, the J call TRBJ2-7; possibly TRBD1 for D (6 bases). The J call is doubtful: the DNA matches TRBJ2-5 better. Germline assignment: CDR1 SGHAT and CDR2 FQDESV (reference sequence). The length of the CDR3 is 15 residues. This chain's CDR3 is CASSPIRGGEETQYF. CDR3 in DNA: TGTGCCAGCAGCCCCATCCGAGGGGGTGAAGAGACCCAGTACTTC.

This chain connects TRBV28 to TRBJ2-7; D gene unclear. The V end was cut by 4 bases, the J end by 0 bases, with 16 bases between. This CDR3 comprises 16 residues. CDR1 and CDR2 (germline): MDHEN, SYDVKM. CDR3 bases: TGTGCCAGCAGTTATGGAGACAACTACATCTCCTACGAGCAGTACTTC. This gives the protein CASSYGDNYISYEQYF.

J is TRBJ1-1 and V is TRBV6-6; possibly TRBD1 for D (5 bases). The CDR3 contains 13 residues. The ends were cut back, 5 bases at V and 2 bases at J, with 9 bases in the middle. Germline values: CDR1 MNHNY, CDR2 SVGAGI (reference sequence). CDR3 nucleotide sequence: TGTGCCAGCAGTGGGGCGGTAAACACTGAAGCTTTCTTT. Encoded protein: CASSGAVNTEAFF.

CDR3 loop: CATSSPSKVARNEQYF. DNA for the CDR3: TGTGCCACCAGCAGCCCCTCCAAGGTTGCGAGGAACGAGCAGTACTTC. This chain links TRBV15 with TRBJ2-4; no reliable D call. The end of the DNA is better explained by TRBJ2-7, so the J call may be wrong. The CDR3 is made up of 16 amino acids. Germline lookup yields CDR1 LNHNV and CDR2 YYDKDF (reference sequence).

The chain is built from TRBV5-1 and TRBJ1-2; 7 nucleotides agree with TRBD1. Germline V gene sequence: CDR1 SGHRS, CDR2 YFSETQ. V shed 4 bases and J 4 bases; nucleotides not matched to a gene: 10. The CDR3 length is 15 residues. This CDR3 reads CASSPGTETLYGYTF. In DNA form, the CDR3 reads TGCGCCAGCAGCCCTGGGACAGAAACACTCTATGGCTACACCTTC.

This clonotype has only a few counts. The chain is built from TRBV4-2 and TRBJ1-5; 9 bases agree with TRBD1. J gave up 2 bases and V 4 bases, and 18 bases lay outside the gene matches. The CDR3 has 20 residues. In germline, CDR1 is LGHNA, CDR2 YNFKEQ. CDR3 loop: CASSRTSQGQGRFGNQPQHF. The CDR3 DNA reads as TGTGCCAGCAGCCGCACCAGCCAAGGACAGGGGAGATTCGGCAATCAGCCCCAGCATTTT.

This clonotype was seen only once. The rearrangement links TRBV6-2 or TRBV6-3 to TRBJ1-5; a possible D gene is TRBD1 (6 bases). V lost 3 bases and J lost 2, with 11 bases in between. Germline CDR1 MNHEY, CDR2 SVGEGT. The CDR3 has 15 residues. CDR3 loop: CASSYSDRRNQPQHF. As DNA, the CDR3 is TGTGCCAGCAGTTATTCCGACAGGCGCAATCAGCCCCAGCATTTT.

J is TRBJ1-5 and V is TRBV6-1; 8 positions agree with TRBD1. CDR3 size: 16 residues. CDR1 and CDR2 from the germline V gene are MNHNS and SASEGT. With 5 bases clipped from V and 1 base from J, the junction kept 7 bases outside the gene matches. CDR3 in DNA: TGTGCCAGCAGTCCCCGACAGGGGATAAGCAATCAGCCCCAGCATTTT. It yields the protein CASSPRQGISNQPQHF.

The chain has TRBV29-1 and TRBJ2-1; the D gene is possibly TRBD1 (5 bases). This CDR3 is built from 15 residues. Deletions cut 3 bases from V and 7 bases from J, with 19 bases between. CDR1 is SQVTM, CDR2 ANQGSEA, per germline. The CDR3 is CSVEAFGAGRNEQFF. The CDR3 DNA sequence: TGCAGCGTTGAGGCGTTTGGAGCAGGGCGAAATGAGCAGTTCTTC.

This clonotype has more than one count but fewer than ten. The CDR3 bases are TGTGCCAGCAGCTTGGGCCTAGCGGCCCCCTACAATGAGCAGTTCTTC. Translation gives CASSLGLAAPYNEQFF. The rearrangement joins TRBV7-9 to TRBJ2-1; 7 bases line up with TRBD2. V was clipped by 3 bases and J by 2 bases; unmatched bases: 7. The CDR3 spans 16 residues. CDR1 SEHNR and CDR2 FQNEAQ come from the germline V gene (reference sequence).